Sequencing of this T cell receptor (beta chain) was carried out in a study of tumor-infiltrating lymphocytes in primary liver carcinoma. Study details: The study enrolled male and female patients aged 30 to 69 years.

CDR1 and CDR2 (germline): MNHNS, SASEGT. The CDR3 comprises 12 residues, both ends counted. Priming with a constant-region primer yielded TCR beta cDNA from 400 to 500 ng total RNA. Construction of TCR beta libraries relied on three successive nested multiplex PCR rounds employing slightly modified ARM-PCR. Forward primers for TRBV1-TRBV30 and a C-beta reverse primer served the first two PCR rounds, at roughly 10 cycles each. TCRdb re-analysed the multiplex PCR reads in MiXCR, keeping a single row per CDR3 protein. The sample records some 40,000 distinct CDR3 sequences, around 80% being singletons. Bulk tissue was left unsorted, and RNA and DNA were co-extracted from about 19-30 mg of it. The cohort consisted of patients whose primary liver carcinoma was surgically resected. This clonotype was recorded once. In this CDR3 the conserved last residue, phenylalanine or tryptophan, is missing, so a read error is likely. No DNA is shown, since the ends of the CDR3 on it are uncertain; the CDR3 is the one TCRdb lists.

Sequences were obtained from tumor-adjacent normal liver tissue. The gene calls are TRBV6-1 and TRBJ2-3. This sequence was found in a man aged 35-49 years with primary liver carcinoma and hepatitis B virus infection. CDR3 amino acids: CVSKPSTDTRYL.